Listed below are T cell receptor beta chains from one sample, sequenced in a study of shared clonotypes between healthy human individuals. The method was immunoSEQ multiplex PCR; TCRdb's version includes in-frame clones alone and lacks a portion of them. In the table there are roughly 660,000 clones, around 91% of which are singletons. The sequenced sample was memory CD8+ T cells from PBMCs. Source of these receptors: a man between 18 and 35 years old in good health. Some clones in this sample may be carry-over from other donors' samples. Each CDR3 is given with its conserved first and last residue. A D gene is named only where the DNA matches it firmly. Rows may omit the clone size; those that give it use once, few, many or a size class.

clone_size: NA; d_call: TRBD1; j_call: TRBJ1-1; v_call: TRBV6-5; cdr3_aa: CASSWTGAGTEAFF; cdr3_nt: TGTGCCAGCAGTTGGACAGGGGCGGGCACTGAAGCTTTCTTT
clone_size: NA; d_call: TRBD1; j_call: TRBJ2-5; v_call: TRBV25-1; cdr3_aa: CASSHRLPGQGGETQYF; cdr3_nt: TGTGCCAGCAGTCACCGACTTCCGGGACAGGGAGGGGAGACCCAGTACTTC
clone_size: NA; d_call: TRBD2; j_call: TRBJ2-7; v_call: TRBV4-3; cdr3_aa: CASSHPTSGSAYEQYF; cdr3_nt: TGCGCCAGCAGCCATCCTACTAGCGGGAGTGCCTACGAGCAGTACTTC
clone_size: NA; d_call: TRBD1; j_call: TRBJ1-5; v_call: TRBV25-1; cdr3_aa: CASTRLIRGLGNQPQHF; cdr3_nt: TGTGCCAGCACGCGCCTTATAAGGGGGCTGGGCAATCAGCCCCAGCATTTT
clone_size: NA; d_call: NA; j_call: TRBJ1-2; v_call: TRBV13; cdr3_aa: CASSLFVEVNYGYTF; cdr3_nt: TGTGCCAGCAGCTTATTCGTGGAGGTCAACTATGGCTACACCTTC
clone_size: NA; d_call: NA; j_call: TRBJ2-1; v_call: TRBV5-1; cdr3_aa: CASSPASSGSYNEQFF; cdr3_nt: TGCGCCAGCAGCCCCGCGAGTAGCGGAAGTTACAATGAGCAGTTCTTC
clone_size: NA; d_call: NA; j_call: TRBJ2-2; v_call: TRBV27; cdr3_aa: CASSLTGLAGELFF; cdr3_nt: TGTGCCAGCAGTCTAACAGGGTTGGCCGGGGAGCTGTTTTTT
clone_size: NA; d_call: TRBD2; j_call: TRBJ2-1; v_call: TRBV7-9; cdr3_aa: CASSLAGLGREQFF; cdr3_nt: TGTGCCAGCAGCTTAGCGGGACTAGGACGTGAGCAGTTCTTC
clone_size: NA; d_call: NA; j_call: TRBJ2-1; v_call: TRBV7-9; cdr3_aa: CASSLGSNEQFF; cdr3_nt: TGTGCCAGCAGCCTCGGGAGTAATGAGCAGTTCTTC
clone_size: once; d_call: TRBD2; j_call: TRBJ2-3; v_call: TRBV9; cdr3_aa: CASSDALAGGVSTDTQYF; cdr3_nt: TGTGCCAGCAGCGACGCCCTAGCGGGAGGGGTTAGCACAGATACGCAGTATTTT
clone_size: NA; d_call: NA; j_call: TRBJ2-7; v_call: TRBV11-2; cdr3_aa: CASMGLYEQYF; cdr3_nt: TGTGCCAGTATGGGTCTTTACGAGCAGTACTTC
clone_size: once; d_call: TRBD1; j_call: TRBJ2-7; v_call: TRBV7-8; cdr3_aa: CASSLAGGTGGEQYF; cdr3_nt: TGTGCCAGCAGCTTAGCGGGCGGGACAGGGGGCGAGCAGTACTTC
clone_size: NA; d_call: NA; j_call: TRBJ2-3; v_call: TRBV27; cdr3_aa: CASSFGSGTGWSDTQYF; cdr3_nt: TGTGCCAGCAGTTTTGGAAGCGGGACAGGTTGGTCAGATACGCAGTATTTT
clone_size: NA; d_call: TRBD1; j_call: TRBJ2-7; v_call: TRBV28; cdr3_aa: CASNPSRGMYEQYF; cdr3_nt: TGTGCCAGCAACCCCTCCAGGGGGATGTACGAGCAGTACTTC
clone_size: NA; d_call: TRBD2; j_call: TRBJ2-1; v_call: TRBV6-6; cdr3_aa: CASSYSPSGSLYEQFF; cdr3_nt: TGTGCCAGCAGTTACTCGCCTAGCGGGAGTTTGTATGAGCAGTTCTTC
clone_size: NA; d_call: NA; j_call: TRBJ2-2; v_call: TRBV15; cdr3_aa: CATSPRALGNTGELFF; cdr3_nt: TGTGCCACCAGCCCCCGTGCCCTTGGGAACACCGGGGAGCTGTTTTTT
clone_size: NA; d_call: TRBD1; j_call: TRBJ2-7; v_call: TRBV13; cdr3_aa: CASSSDRGYEQYF; cdr3_nt: TGTGCCAGCAGCTCGGACAGGGGCTACGAGCAGTACTTC
clone_size: NA; d_call: NA; j_call: TRBJ2-1; v_call: TRBV5-4; cdr3_aa: CASSLSRGLGDEQFF; cdr3_nt: TGTGCCAGCAGCTTGTCTCGGGGGCTTGGGGATGAGCAGTTCTTC
clone_size: NA; d_call: NA; j_call: TRBJ2-7; v_call: TRBV5-1; cdr3_aa: CASNPGTPYEQYF; cdr3_nt: TGCGCCAGCAATCCAGGGACACCCTACGAGCAGTACTTC
clone_size: NA; d_call: TRBD1; j_call: TRBJ2-7; v_call: TRBV5-1; cdr3_aa: CASSWTGTYEQYF; cdr3_nt: TGCGCCAGCAGCTGGACAGGAACCTACGAGCAGTACTTC
clone_size: few; d_call: NA; j_call: TRBJ1-4; v_call: TRBV4-1; cdr3_aa: CASSPLGGPNEKLFF; cdr3_nt: TGCGCCAGCAGCCCTCTCGGGGGGCCCAATGAAAAACTGTTTTTT
clone_size: NA; d_call: NA; j_call: TRBJ2-1; v_call: TRBV6-5; cdr3_aa: CASSYQDGEQFF; cdr3_nt: TGTGCCAGCAGTTACCAGGATGGGGAGCAGTTCTTC
clone_size: once; d_call: TRBD2; j_call: TRBJ2-1; v_call: TRBV4-3; cdr3_aa: CASSQEGLAGMNEQFF; cdr3_nt: TGCGCCAGCAGCCAAGAAGGACTAGCGGGGATGAATGAGCAGTTCTTC
clone_size: NA; d_call: NA; j_call: TRBJ2-7; v_call: TRBV4-1; cdr3_aa: CASSQDLFPLEQYF; cdr3_nt: TGCGCCAGCAGCCAAGATCTATTCCCGCTCGAGCAGTACTTC
clone_size: NA; d_call: NA; j_call: TRBJ2-5; v_call: TRBV2; cdr3_aa: CASSEVGATETQYF; cdr3_nt: TGTGCCAGCAGTGAAGTCGGGGCCACGGAGACCCAGTACTTC
clone_size: NA; d_call: TRBD2; j_call: TRBJ2-1; v_call: TRBV9; cdr3_aa: CASSVGGGRGSNEQFF; cdr3_nt: TGTGCCAGCAGCGTAGGTGGCGGGAGGGGGTCCAATGAGCAGTTCTTC
clone_size: NA; d_call: TRBD2; j_call: TRBJ2-5; v_call: TRBV11-2; cdr3_aa: CASSLSNLGLQETQYF; cdr3_nt: TGTGCCAGCAGCCTCTCTAACCTGGGACTACAAGAGACCCAGTACTTC
clone_size: once; d_call: TRBD2; j_call: TRBJ2-3; v_call: TRBV6-7; cdr3_aa: CASSRTSGYTDTQYF; cdr3_nt: TGTGCCAGCAGCCGTACTAGCGGCTACACAGATACGCAGTATTTT
clone_size: NA; d_call: NA; j_call: TRBJ2-1; v_call: TRBV7-8; cdr3_aa: CASSLGNNEQFF; cdr3_nt: TGTGCCAGCAGCTTGGGCAACAATGAGCAGTTCTTC
clone_size: NA; d_call: TRBD2; j_call: TRBJ2-7; v_call: TRBV11-1; cdr3_aa: CASSLGTSVTYEQYF; cdr3_nt: TGTGCCAGCAGCTTGGGGACTAGCGTAACCTACGAGCAGTACTTC
clone_size: once; d_call: NA; j_call: TRBJ2-5; v_call: TRBV10-2; cdr3_aa: CASSEGPAVKYF; cdr3_nt: TGCGCCAGCAGTGAGGGGCCGGCCGTCAAGTACTTC
clone_size: NA; d_call: NA; j_call: TRBJ2-3; v_call: TRBV7-9; cdr3_aa: CASSLGFTSGGTDTQYF; cdr3_nt: TGTGCCAGCAGCTTAGGTTTTACCAGCGGAGGGACAGATACGCAGTATTTT
clone_size: NA; d_call: NA; j_call: TRBJ1-1; v_call: TRBV19; cdr3_aa: CASSIPLGLLNTEAFF; cdr3_nt: TGTGCCAGTAGTATCCCCCTCGGACTGCTGAACACTGAAGCTTTCTTT
clone_size: once; d_call: NA; j_call: TRBJ2-5; v_call: TRBV7-2; cdr3_aa: CASSSRDQEAETQYF; cdr3_nt: TGTGCCAGCAGCTCCAGGGACCAAGAGGCCGAGACCCAGTACTTC
clone_size: once; d_call: NA; j_call: TRBJ1-6; v_call: TRBV19; cdr3_aa: CASSGHSPLHF; cdr3_nt: TGTGCCAGTAGTGGACATTCACCCCTCCACTTT
clone_size: NA; d_call: TRBD1; j_call: TRBJ2-7; v_call: TRBV5-4; cdr3_aa: CASSWGAGTGSYEQYF; cdr3_nt: TGTGCCAGCAGCTGGGGTGCCGGGACAGGCTCATACGAGCAGTACTTC
clone_size: once; d_call: NA; j_call: TRBJ2-1; v_call: TRBV6-5; cdr3_aa: CASTGVYNEQFF; cdr3_nt: TGTGCCAGCACGGGGGTCTACAATGAGCAGTTCTTC
clone_size: NA; d_call: NA; j_call: TRBJ2-7; v_call: TRBV29-1; cdr3_aa: CSVEEGVPYEQYF; cdr3_nt: TGCAGCGTTGAAGAAGGTGTCCCCTACGAGCAGTACTTC
clone_size: NA; d_call: TRBD1; j_call: TRBJ2-7; v_call: TRBV5-6; cdr3_aa: CASSLGQGRIYEQYF; cdr3_nt: TGTGCCAGCAGTCTCGGACAGGGAAGGATCTACGAGCAGTACTTC
clone_size: NA; d_call: TRBD1; j_call: TRBJ2-2; v_call: TRBV27; cdr3_aa: CASSFTPGQGASGELFF; cdr3_nt: TGTGCCAGCAGTTTCACTCCGGGACAGGGGGCCAGCGGGGAGCTGTTTTTT
clone_size: NA; d_call: NA; j_call: TRBJ1-1; v_call: TRBV11-1; cdr3_aa: CASSPLNTEAFF; cdr3_nt: TGTGCCAGCAGCCCCCTGAACACTGAAGCTTTCTTT